The entry that follows covers one T cell receptor beta chain sequence. This record comes from a study of blood T cell repertoires in COVID-19. Sequencing was performed with immunoSEQ multiplex PCR; in TCRdb, only in-frame clones are kept and a portion is missing. The table shows 350,000 or so clones, with roughly 86% occurring only once. CDR1 is MDHEN and CDR2 is SYDVKM in the germline V gene. This CDR3 is built from 16 residues. V was pared by 2 bases and J by 2 bases, with 5 bases of the junction left unmatched. The source is a woman in her twenties or thirties who had been exposed to COVID-19. The sequenced sample consisted of PBMCs or T cells enriched from blood (not recorded which). The chain joins TRBV28 to TRBJ2-1, with 8 bases lining up with TRBD2. CDR3 amino acids: CASSLVPAGAYNEQFF. The DNA of the CDR3 is TGTGCCAGCAGTTTAGTCCCAGCGGGAGCCTACAATGAGCAGTTCTTC.